The present TCR beta chain was sequenced within a study of technical replicates of blood from a handful of donors. Sequencing used immunoSEQ multiplex PCR; TCRdb keeps in-frame clones, though not all of them. Here the sample spans about 61,000 clones, more than 95% being singletons. V was clipped by 1 base and J by 8 bases; unmatched bases: 2. The CDR3 contains 13 residues. Germline V gene sequence: CDR1 SEHNR, CDR2 FQNEAQ (reference sequence). The sequence was collected from a human donor in good health. Sequenced: T cells isolated from PBMCs. The J gene is TRBJ2-3, the V gene TRBV7-9; 8 bases match TRBD2. The DNA of the CDR3 is TGTGCCAGCAGCTTAGAGGCGGGAGGTACGCAGTATTTT. It codes for CASSLEAGGTQYF.